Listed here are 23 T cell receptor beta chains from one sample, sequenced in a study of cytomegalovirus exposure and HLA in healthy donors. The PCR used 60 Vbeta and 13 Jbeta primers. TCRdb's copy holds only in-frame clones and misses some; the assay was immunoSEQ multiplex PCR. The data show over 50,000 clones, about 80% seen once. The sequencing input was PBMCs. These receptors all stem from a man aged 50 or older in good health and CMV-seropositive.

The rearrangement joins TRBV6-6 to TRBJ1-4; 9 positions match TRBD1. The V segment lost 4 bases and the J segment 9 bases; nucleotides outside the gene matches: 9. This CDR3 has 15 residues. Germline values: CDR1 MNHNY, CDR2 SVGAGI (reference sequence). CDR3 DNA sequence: TGTGCCAGCAGTTCACCGGGACAGGGAGGTCAAAAACTGTTTTTT. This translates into CASSSPGQGGQKLFF.

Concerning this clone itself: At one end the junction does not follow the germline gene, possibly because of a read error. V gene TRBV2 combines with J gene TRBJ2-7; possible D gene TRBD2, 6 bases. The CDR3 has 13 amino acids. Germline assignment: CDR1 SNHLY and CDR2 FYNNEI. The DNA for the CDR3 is TGTGACAGCAGTCGACTAGATTGGGGCGAGCCGTACTTC. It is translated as CDSSRLDWGEPYF.

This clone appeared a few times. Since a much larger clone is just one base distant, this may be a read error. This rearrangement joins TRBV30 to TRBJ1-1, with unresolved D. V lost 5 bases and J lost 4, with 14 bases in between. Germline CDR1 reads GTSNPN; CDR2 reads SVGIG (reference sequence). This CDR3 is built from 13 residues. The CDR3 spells CAWGRTETTEAFF. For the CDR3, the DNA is TGTGCCTGGGGCCGTACAGAGACCACTGAAGCTTTCTTT. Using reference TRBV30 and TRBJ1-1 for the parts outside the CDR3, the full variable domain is SQTIHQWPATLVQPVGSPLSLECTVEGTSNPNLYWYRQAAGRGLQLLFYSVGIGQISSEVPQNLSASRPQDRQFILSSKKLLLSDSGFYLCAWGRTETTEAFFGQGTRLTVV.

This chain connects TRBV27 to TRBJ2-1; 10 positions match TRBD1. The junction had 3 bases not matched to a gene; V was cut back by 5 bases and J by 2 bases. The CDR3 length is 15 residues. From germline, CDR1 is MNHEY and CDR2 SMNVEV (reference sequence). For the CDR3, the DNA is TGTGCCAGCAGTCCGACAGGGGGCGCCTACAATGAGCAGTTCTTC. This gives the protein CASSPTGGAYNEQFF.

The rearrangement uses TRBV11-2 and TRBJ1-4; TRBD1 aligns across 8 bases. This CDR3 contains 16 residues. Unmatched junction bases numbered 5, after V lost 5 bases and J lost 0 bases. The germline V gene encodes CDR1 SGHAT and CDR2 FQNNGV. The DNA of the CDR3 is TGTGCCAGCAGCCGGGGGACAGGAGCAACTAATGAAAAACTGTTTTTT. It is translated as CASSRGTGATNEKLFF.

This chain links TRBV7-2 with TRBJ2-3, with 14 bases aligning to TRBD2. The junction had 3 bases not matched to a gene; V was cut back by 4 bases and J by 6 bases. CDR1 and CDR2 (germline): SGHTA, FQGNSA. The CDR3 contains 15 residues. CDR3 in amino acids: CASSSRTSGGDTQYF. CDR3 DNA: TGTGCCAGCAGCTCAAGGACTAGCGGGGGGGATACGCAGTATTTT.

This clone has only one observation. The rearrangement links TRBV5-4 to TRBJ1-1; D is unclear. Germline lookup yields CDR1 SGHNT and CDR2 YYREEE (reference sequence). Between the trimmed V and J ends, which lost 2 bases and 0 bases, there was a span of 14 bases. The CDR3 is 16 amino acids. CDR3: CASSLIPQIMNTEAFF. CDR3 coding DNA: TGTGCCAGCAGCTTAATCCCGCAGATCATGAACACTGAAGCTTTCTTT.

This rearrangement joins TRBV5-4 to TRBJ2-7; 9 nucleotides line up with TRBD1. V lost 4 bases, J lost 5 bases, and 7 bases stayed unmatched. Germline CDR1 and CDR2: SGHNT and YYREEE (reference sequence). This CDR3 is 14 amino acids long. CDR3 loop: CASSRTTGGNEQYF. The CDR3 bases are TGTGCCAGCAGCCGGACTACAGGGGGCAACGAGCAGTACTTC.

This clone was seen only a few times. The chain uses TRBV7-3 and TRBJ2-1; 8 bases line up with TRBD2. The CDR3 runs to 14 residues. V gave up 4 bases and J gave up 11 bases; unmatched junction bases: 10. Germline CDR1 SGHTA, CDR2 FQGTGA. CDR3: CASSSPTSELKQFF. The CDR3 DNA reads TGTGCCAGCAGCTCTCCGACTAGCGAGCTGAAGCAGTTCTTC.

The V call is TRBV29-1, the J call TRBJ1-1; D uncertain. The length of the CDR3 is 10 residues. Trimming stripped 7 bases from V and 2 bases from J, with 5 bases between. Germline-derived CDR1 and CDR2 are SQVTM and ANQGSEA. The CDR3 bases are TGCAGCGGCGGAAACACTGAAGCTTTCTTT. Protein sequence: CSGGNTEAFF.

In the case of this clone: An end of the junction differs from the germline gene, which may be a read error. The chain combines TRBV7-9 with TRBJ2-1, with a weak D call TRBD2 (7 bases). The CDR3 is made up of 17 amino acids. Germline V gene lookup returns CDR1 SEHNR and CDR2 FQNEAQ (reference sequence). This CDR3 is CSSSLRRGGGGDNEQFF. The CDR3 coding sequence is TGTTCCAGCAGCTTACGTCGGGGCGGAGGGGGGGACAATGAGCAGTTCTTC.

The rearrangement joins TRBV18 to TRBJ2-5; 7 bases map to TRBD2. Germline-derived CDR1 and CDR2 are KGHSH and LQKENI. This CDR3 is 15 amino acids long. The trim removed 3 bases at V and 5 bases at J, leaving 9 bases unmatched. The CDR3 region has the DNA TGTGCCAGCTCACCTCTGACGGGAGGTTCGGAGACCCAGTACTTC. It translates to CASSPLTGGSETQYF.

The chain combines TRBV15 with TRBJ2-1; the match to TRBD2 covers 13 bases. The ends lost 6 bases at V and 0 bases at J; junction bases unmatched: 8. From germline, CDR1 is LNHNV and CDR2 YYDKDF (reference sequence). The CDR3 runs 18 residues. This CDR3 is CATRKSGLAGVSYNEQFF. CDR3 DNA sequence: TGTGCCACCAGAAAGAGTGGACTAGCGGGAGTCTCCTACAATGAGCAGTTCTTC. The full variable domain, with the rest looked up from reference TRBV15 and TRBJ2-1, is DAMVIQNPRYQVTQFGKPVTLSCSQTLNHNVMYWYQQKSSQAPKLLFHYYDKDFNNEADTPDNFQSRRPNTSFCFLDIRSPGLGDTAMYLCATRKSGLAGVSYNEQFFGPGTRLTVL.

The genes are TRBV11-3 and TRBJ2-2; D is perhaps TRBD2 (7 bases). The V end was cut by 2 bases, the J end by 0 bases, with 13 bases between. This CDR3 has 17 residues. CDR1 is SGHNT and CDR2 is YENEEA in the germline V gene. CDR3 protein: CASSLRGGAANTGELFF. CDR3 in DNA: TGTGCCAGCAGCTTAAGGGGGGGGGCCGCGAACACCGGGGAGCTGTTTTTT.

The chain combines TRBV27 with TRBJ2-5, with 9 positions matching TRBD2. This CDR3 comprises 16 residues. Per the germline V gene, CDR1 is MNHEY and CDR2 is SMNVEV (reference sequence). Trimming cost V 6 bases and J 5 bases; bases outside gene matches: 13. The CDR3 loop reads CASRKLSQAGGETQYF. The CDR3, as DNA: TGTGCCAGCAGGAAATTGTCTCAAGCGGGAGGTGAGACCCAGTACTTC.

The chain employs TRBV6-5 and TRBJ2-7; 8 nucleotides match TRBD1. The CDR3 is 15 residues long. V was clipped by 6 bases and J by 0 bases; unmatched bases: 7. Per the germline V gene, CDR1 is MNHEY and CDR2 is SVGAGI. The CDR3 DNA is TGTGCCAGCAGCCCCCGACAGGGGAGCTCCTACGAGCAGTACTTC. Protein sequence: CASSPRQGSSYEQYF.

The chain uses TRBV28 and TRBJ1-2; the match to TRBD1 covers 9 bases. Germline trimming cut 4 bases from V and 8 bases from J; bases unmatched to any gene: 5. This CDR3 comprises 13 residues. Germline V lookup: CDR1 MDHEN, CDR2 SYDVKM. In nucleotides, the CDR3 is TGTGCCAGCAGTTGGGGACAGGGTTGGGGCTACACCTTC. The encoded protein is CASSWGQGWGYTF.

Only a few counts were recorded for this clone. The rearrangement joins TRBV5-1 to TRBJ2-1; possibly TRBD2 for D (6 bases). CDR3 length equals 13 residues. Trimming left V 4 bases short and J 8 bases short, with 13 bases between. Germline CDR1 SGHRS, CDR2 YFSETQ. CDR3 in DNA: TGCGCCAGCAGCCCGGAGGGATCGGATGAGCAGTTCTTC. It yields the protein CASSPEGSDEQFF.

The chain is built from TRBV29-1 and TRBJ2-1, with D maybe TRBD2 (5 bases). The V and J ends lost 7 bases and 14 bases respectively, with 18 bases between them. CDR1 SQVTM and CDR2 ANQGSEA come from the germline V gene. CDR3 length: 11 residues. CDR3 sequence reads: CSATAVGREFF. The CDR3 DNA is TGCAGCGCAACAGCGGTCGGCCGAGAGTTCTTC.

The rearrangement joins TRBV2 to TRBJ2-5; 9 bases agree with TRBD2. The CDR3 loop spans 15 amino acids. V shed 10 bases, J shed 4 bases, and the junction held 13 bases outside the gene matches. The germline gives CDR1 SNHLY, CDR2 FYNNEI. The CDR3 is CATTTDISGGETQYF. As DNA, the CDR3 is TGTGCCACCACCACGGATATTAGCGGGGGAGAGACCCAGTACTTC.

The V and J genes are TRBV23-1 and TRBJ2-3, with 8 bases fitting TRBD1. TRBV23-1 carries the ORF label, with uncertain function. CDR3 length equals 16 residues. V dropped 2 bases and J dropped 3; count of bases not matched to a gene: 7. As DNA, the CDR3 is TGCGCCAGCAGTCAACAGACAGGGGTAAGGACAGATACGCAGTATTTT. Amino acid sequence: CASSQQTGVRTDTQYF.

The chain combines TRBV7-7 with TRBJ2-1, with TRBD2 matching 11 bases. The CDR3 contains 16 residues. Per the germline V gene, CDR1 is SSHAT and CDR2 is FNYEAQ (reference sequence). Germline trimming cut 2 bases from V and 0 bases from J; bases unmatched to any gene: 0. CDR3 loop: CASSLLAGGSYNEQFF. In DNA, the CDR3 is TGTGCCAGCAGCTTACTAGCGGGAGGCTCCTACAATGAGCAGTTCTTC.

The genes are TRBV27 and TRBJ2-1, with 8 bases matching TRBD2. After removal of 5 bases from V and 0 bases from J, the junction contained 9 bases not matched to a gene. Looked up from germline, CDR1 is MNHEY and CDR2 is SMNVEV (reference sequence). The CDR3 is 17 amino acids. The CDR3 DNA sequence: TGTGCCAGCAGTATCCCCGGAAGCGGGAGCTCCTACAATGAGCAGTTCTTC. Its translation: CASSIPGSGSSYNEQFF.